This T cell receptor beta chain comes out of a study of shared clonotypes between healthy human individuals. This clone came up many times. This CDR3 is also generated by other DNA sequences in the sample. The V gene's germline CDR1 is MGHDK and CDR2 SYGVNS. CDR3 length equals 15 residues. V was cut by 2 bases and J by 8 bases, with 18 bases left in between. The method was immunoSEQ multiplex PCR; TCRdb's version includes in-frame clones alone and lacks a portion of them. The data contain around 1,100,000 clones, roughly 80% of them singletons. V usage is TRBV25-1 and J usage is TRBJ1-2; weak D call: TRBD1 (6 bases). Material: memory CD4+ T cells from PBMCs. Subset given: CD45RA-negative fraction. The sequence came from a young man in good health. Some clones in this sample may be carry-over from other donors' samples. The CDR3 reads CASSEEDSLVGGYTF. The CDR3 coding sequence is TGTGCCAGCAGTGAAGAGGACAGTCTTGTAGGCGGCTACACCTTC.